The source of this T cell receptor (beta chain) is a study of cytomegalovirus exposure and HLA in healthy donors. Overall study: Out of several hundred genotyped donors, roughly 78% belonged to the Caucasian-associated ancestry cluster.

Study results and limitations: Specificity of a few CMV-associated chains for CMV antigens was verified in vitro.

The study ran its PCR with 60 Vbeta and 13 Jbeta primers. As originally analysed: Later reanalysis found around 84 million unique TCR beta chains, around 9.9 million of them shared. Profiled with immunoSEQ multiplex PCR; TCRdb holds only in-frame clones, not every one. V and J calls and clone size come straight from that table; D and trimming were deduced from the DNA. The table shows 120,000 or so clones, with around four fifths occurring only once. CDR3 size: 17 residues. Germline CDR1 SGHKS, CDR2 YYEKEE (reference sequence). Trimming at V came to 0 bases and at J to 3 bases, leaving 8 bases not matched to a gene. As for this clone: The target antigen is unknown.

The sequenced sample consisted of PBMCs. The receptor's source is a man aged 25 to 40 in good health and CMV-seropositive. The chain carries TRBV5-5 and TRBJ2-1, with 8 bases aligning to TRBD1. CDR3: CASSLADDRGIYNEQFF. CDR3 bases: TGTGCCAGCAGCTTGGCGGACGACAGGGGAATCTACAATGAGCAGTTCTTC. The full variable domain, with the rest looked up from reference TRBV5-5 and TRBJ2-1, is DAGVTQSPTHLIKTRGQQVTLRCSPISGHKSVSWYQQVLGQGPQFIFQYYEKEERGRGNFPDRFSARQFPNYSSELNVNALLLGDSALYLCASSLADDRGIYNEQFFGPGTRLTVL.